This entry describes one T cell receptor beta chain. In the original processing: Reference gene primer amplification gave nucleated cell count estimates. Clones were sequenced by immunoSEQ multiplex PCR, and TCRdb holds only the in-frame ones, with some missing. V and J calls and clone size are as listed in that table; D and trimming were resolved from the DNA. The sample has about 400,000 clones, about 89% seen once. The record originates from a study of blood T cell repertoires in COVID-19. Looking at the study overall: Acute and convalescent COVID-19 specimens originated in the United States, Italy and Spain. T cells, B-cell-depleted T cells, or PBMCs provided the cDNA or gDNA that served as material.

V shed 3 bases and J shed 9 bases, with 15 bases lying between them. CDR3 length: 15 residues. Germline loops: CDR1 MNHNS, CDR2 SASEGT. The J gene is TRBJ1-6, the V gene TRBV6-1, with D tentatively TRBD1 (5 bases). The sequence derives from a woman under 40 with acute or convalescent COVID-19. The sample comprised peripheral blood. The CDR3 protein is CASSETGTESSPLHF. CDR3 coding DNA: TGTGCCAGCAGTGAGACCGGGACTGAGAGTTCACCCCTCCACTTT.